This TCR beta chain was identified in a study of human T cells and chemical hapten exposure. Study results and caveats: Expanded TCRs grouped into significantly more large CDR3 similarity clusters than controls produced.

This clonotype was counted a few times. Its specificity is not known. Trimming cost V 2 bases and J 0 bases, with 14 bases left between them. Germline CDR1 and CDR2: SNHLY and FYNNEI. This CDR3 spans 16 amino acids. TCRdb reprocessed the RACE reads via MiXCR and lists one record per CDR3 protein. The sample holds 95,000 to 150,000 distinct CDR3 sequences, roughly 14% seen once. Indicated time point: pre-sensitization, week 0. Treatment specified: therapeutic diphenylcyclopropenone sensitization with weekly scalp DPC. The sample consisted of whole blood, taken in connection with sensitization to the hapten diphenylcyclopropenone (DPC). This clonotype originated in a woman between 18 and 29 years old with alopecia areata. Some clones in this sample may be carry-over from other donors' samples. This sequence joins TRBV2 and TRBJ2-7; D is possibly TRBD1 (6 bases). In DNA form, the CDR3 reads TGTGCCAGCAGTGAATCAGCAGGGGAGATCTCCTACGAGCAGTACTTC. It translates to CASSESAGEISYEQYF.